A selection of T cell receptor beta chains follows, all from one sample in a study of cytomegalovirus exposure and HLA in healthy donors. The protocol was immunoSEQ multiplex PCR, while the TCRdb copy is restricted to in-frame clones and leaves out a portion. This sample has about 58,000 clones, with 90% found just once. Sequences were obtained from PBMCs. All receptors derive from a man aged 18 to 29 in good health and CMV-seronegative. Each CDR3 is given with its conserved first and last residue. The order of the fields is CDR3 length, V gene, clone size, D gene, J gene, CDR3 protein, CDR3 DNA. D genes are given only for firm matches. Some rows mark clone size as missing; the rest say once, few, many or name a class of expanded clone.

18	TRBV28	.	TRBD1	TRBJ2-6	CASSFGTGGGSGANVLTF	TGTGCCAGCAGTTTCGGAACAGGGGGCGGCTCTGGGGCCAACGTCCTGACTTTC
13	TRBV13	.	.	TRBJ2-1	CASGSGAYNEQFF	TGTGCCAGCGGGTCGGGGGCCTACAATGAGCAGTTCTTC
15	TRBV11-2	.	TRBD2	TRBJ2-1	CASSYLAGLGSEQFF	TGTGCCAGCAGCTATTTAGCGGGACTGGGGAGTGAGCAGTTCTTC
15	TRBV25-1	.	TRBD2	TRBJ2-7	CASSDLGQGGYEQYF	TGTGCCAGCAGTGATCTAGGGCAGGGAGGGTACGAGCAGTACTTC
15	TRBV6-5	.	.	TRBJ1-1	CASRLGEASRTEAFF	TGTGCCAGCAGGCTAGGGGAAGCAAGTAGGACTGAAGCTTTCTTT
15	TRBV7-9	.	.	TRBJ2-2	CTHDGEKRSTGELFF	TGTACTCACGATGGCGAGAAGAGGAGTACCGGGGAGCTGTTTTTT
14	TRBV2	.	.	TRBJ2-1	CATAETSLSNEQFF	TGTGCCACCGCGGAAACTAGCTTGTCCAATGAGCAGTTCTTC
13	TRBV6-1	.	.	TRBJ2-1	CASLSGNYNEQFF	TGTGCCAGCCTCAGCGGTAACTACAATGAGCAGTTCTTC
17	TRBV4-1	.	TRBD2	TRBJ2-3	CASSQDPAGSSTDTQYF	TGCGCCAGCAGCCAAGATCCAGCGGGAAGTAGCACAGATACGCAGTATTTT
17	TRBV4-3	.	TRBD2	TRBJ2-2	CASSQHGLAGAGGELFF	TGCGCCAGCAGCCAACACGGACTAGCGGGAGCCGGCGGGGAGCTGTTTTTT
19	TRBV7-9	.	TRBD2	TRBJ2-1	CASSRRGSGDESSYNEQFF	TGTGCCAGCAGCCGTAGGGGTAGCGGGGACGAGAGCTCCTACAATGAGCAGTTCTTC
15	TRBV5-1	.	TRBD2	TRBJ2-1	CASSLGGRNYNEQFF	TGCGCCAGCAGCTTGGGCGGGAGGAACTACAATGAGCAGTTCTTC
14	TRBV6-6	.	.	TRBJ2-7	CASSVVGIGGEQYF	TGTGCCAGCAGTGTCGTCGGGATCGGGGGCGAGCAGTACTTC
15	TRBV28	.	TRBD1	TRBJ2-7	CASSSTGTGTTEQYF	TGTGCCAGCAGTTCAACCGGGACAGGAACCACCGAGCAGTACTTC
13	TRBV19	.	.	TRBJ1-1	CASSLSLNTEAFF	TGTGCCAGTAGTCTGAGCCTGAACACTGAAGCTTTCTTT
15	TRBV6-6	.	.	TRBJ1-2	CASSTEKQGSYGYTF	TGTGCCAGCAGTACCGAGAAACAGGGTTCCTATGGCTACACCTTC
16	TRBV7-8	.	TRBD2	TRBJ2-2	CASRLQLAANTGELFF	TGTGCCAGCAGACTTCAACTAGCGGCGAACACCGGGGAGCTGTTTTTT
15	TRBV28	few	.	TRBJ2-7	CASSFWRTDSYEQYF	TGTGCCAGCAGTTTTTGGCGGACAGATTCCTACGAGCAGTACTTC
15	TRBV5-5	once	.	TRBJ2-1	CASTTTLGFLNEQFF	TGTGCCAGCACCACTACCCTAGGATTCTTAAATGAGCAGTTCTTC
14	TRBV30	.	.	TRBJ2-7	CAWSVLDSSYEQYF	TGTGCCTGGAGTGTACTAGATTCATCCTACGAGCAGTACTTC